This T cell receptor beta chain was sequenced during a study of blood T cells in healthy people across ages. Then a second PCR, running about 6 to 12 cycles, was carried out with a sample-barcoded 5' primer and a J-beta primer mix. One entry per CDR3 protein, called by TCRdb with MiXCR from the 5' RACE reads. This sample has 790,000 or so distinct CDR3 sequences, with approximately 53% found just once. Those donating, healthy Caucasian individuals from Russia, were aged about 6 to 100. In the case of this clonotype: What it binds is not known.

Study-wide results and limits: Compared with aged donors, long-lived donors showed fewer expanded clones, suggesting selection.

V lost 3 bases, J lost 5 bases, and 4 bases stayed unmatched. In germline, CDR1 is SNHLY, CDR2 FYNNEI. CDR3 length equals 14 residues. This TCR was recovered from a middle-aged man in good health. The genes are TRBV2 and TRBJ1-2; TRBD1 matches 9 bases. The sequenced sample was blood. CDR3 amino acids: CASSDGTGIYGYTF. The DNA of the CDR3 is TGTGCCAGCAGTGACGGGACAGGGATATATGGCTACACCTTC.